Listed below are T cell receptor beta chains from one sample, sequenced in a study of blood T cell repertoires in COVID-19. The assay was immunoSEQ multiplex PCR, and TCRdb's table has in-frame clones only and misses some. The sample has 70,000 to 85,000 clones; around 80% are singletons. The sequenced sample was peripheral blood. All receptors come from a human donor in a cohort sampled during active COVID-19. Both conserved end residues are trimmed from each CDR3. The order of the fields is CDR3 length, J gene, V gene, CDR3 protein.

13 TRBJ2-2 TRBV2 ASRGDRGSTGELF
13 TRBJ1-5 TRBV18 ASSPDSISNQPQH
16 TRBJ2-2 TRBV5-4 ASSGGASGGLNTGELF
10 TRBJ1-1 TRBV7-3 ASSLNGTEAF
11 TRBJ1-1 TRBV24-1 ATRGTTNTEAF
16 TRBJ2-3 TRBV24-1 ATSDAPGQGAKTDTQY
14 TRBJ2-3 TRBV10-3 AISESSGGGGDTQY
14 TRBJ1-5 TRBV2 ASTAGQGLGNQPQH
10 TRBJ2-7 TRBV19 ASSYQGHEQY
13 TRBJ2-4 TRBV7-2 ASSKRGGTKNIQY
11 TRBJ2-7 TRBV12-3/TRBV12-4 ASSLGQGDEQY
11 TRBJ1-1 TRBV5-1 ASSFQGAAEAF
15 TRBJ2-3 TRBV10-1 ASSEGLAGGGTDTQY
13 TRBJ2-7 TRBV5-1 ASARGDRSSYEQY
13 TRBJ2-1 TRBV11-3 ASSLGGQGSLEQF
15 TRBJ1-1 TRBV28 ASSLGLGGIMNTEAF
11 TRBJ2-7 TRBV5-5 ASSLWGDREQY
13 TRBJ1-3 TRBV2 ASREQRVWGNTIY
12 TRBJ2-2 TRBV19 ASMKYKDSGELF
12 TRBJ2-2 TRBV9 ASSLLQGTGELF
11 TRBJ2-7 TRBV5-5 ASHSTGGDEQY
16 TRBJ1-5 TRBV2 ASSVARGDRGGNQPQH
13 TRBJ1-6 TRBV2 ASSVGGIYNSPLH
13 TRBJ1-1 TRBV19 ASSLVQGGDTEAF
13 TRBJ2-7 TRBV7-2 ASSLDASGLYEQY
13 TRBJ1-5 TRBV19 ASSIRGSGNQPQH
15 TRBJ2-3 TRBV4-1 ASSLAASGYSTDTQY
14 TRBJ1-2 TRBV18 ASSQRGAGPNYGYT
13 TRBJ2-1 TRBV19 ASSNLAGGRNEQF
10 TRBJ2-2 TRBV12-3/TRBV12-4 ASSSIVGELF
11 TRBJ1-1 TRBV28 ASRPGGYTEAF
13 TRBJ2-1 TRBV5-6 ASTTTGAFDNEQF
15 TRBJ2-2 TRBV5-1 ASSPRGTGGFTGELF
12 TRBJ2-1 TRBV6-5 ASTRTSGGSEQF
12 TRBJ2-3 TRBV5-8 ASSYGGVTDTQY
13 TRBJ2-1 TRBV24-1 ATSDMTSAYNEQF
13 TRBJ2-5 TRBV19 ASSNRDRPSPTQY
12 TRBJ1-1 TRBV7-2 ASSSQGAHAEAF
13 TRBJ1-2 TRBV3-1/TRBV3-2 ASSGRDRGTYGYT
15 TRBJ2-7 TRBV19 ASMRGGSGASSYEQY
14 TRBJ2-3 TRBV10-3 ASQGGVGTSTDTQY
13 TRBJ1-5 TRBV6-5 ASSPMDRGYQPQH
11 TRBJ1-2 TRBV5-6 ASSLALSVGYT
12 TRBJ1-2 TRBV4-2 ASSQDSRAQGYT
15 TRBJ1-4 TRBV5-4 ASSLNADRGQIEKLF
14 TRBJ1-2 TRBV19 ASSRGRTLTNYGYT
12 TRBJ1-1 TRBV7-2 ASSLVGLNTEAF
13 TRBJ1-6 TRBV5-1 ASSLGDFFDSPLH
9 TRBJ2-7 TRBV7-2 ATTVSYEQY
12 TRBJ2-1 TRBV28 ASSSPNRDHEQF